This paragraph covers one TCR beta chain sequence. Sequencing was performed with immunoSEQ multiplex PCR; in TCRdb, only in-frame clones are kept and a portion is missing. The sample holds under 120,000 clones, about nine tenths seen once. The data derive from a study of T cell changes during pregnancy in multiple sclerosis. This CDR3 is built from 16 residues. Trimming cost V 2 bases and J 4 bases; bases outside gene matches: 7. Germline assignment: CDR1 SGHDN and CDR2 FVKESK. The sequence came from a female donor with multiple sclerosis, enrolled in a pregnancy study. V gene TRBV14 combines with J gene TRBJ2-2; 7 bases agree with TRBD2. Sequences were derived from peripheral blood, sampled after pregnancy. CDR3 nucleotide sequence: TGTGCCAGCAGCCAAAGGATCCCGGGGGGCACCGGGGAGCTGTTTTTT. The encoded protein is CASSQRIPGGTGELFF.